This TCR beta chain is from a study of T cell responses to AZD1222 COVID-19 vaccine. Study-level points and caveats: The sample set comprised mostly white British donors with more females, and clonal diversity was possibly underestimated. Baseline serostatus was positive in only six AZD1222 recipients. Spike as a whole was targeted by vaccine-associated CD4 TCRs, dominant at 160-218 and 743-854.

Here immunoSEQ multiplex PCR was the method, and the copy in TCRdb shows in-frame clones only, minus some. The data contain approximately 110,000 clones, around 90% of them seen just once; the ten biggest clones take up approximately 1.3%. The CDR3 loop spans 14 amino acids. J gave up 5 bases and V 1 base, and 0 bases lay outside the gene matches. CDR1 and CDR2 (germline): SGDLS, YYNGEE. Worth noting for this clone: What it recognizes is unknown.

This clonotype was obtained from an adult in good health. The chain joins TRBV9 to TRBJ2-1, with 10 nucleotides matching TRBD2. The input for sequencing was peripheral blood, taken on day 0 of AZD1222 vaccination. The CDR3 region has the DNA TGTGCCAGCAGCGTAACTAGCGGGGACAATGAGCAGTTCTTC. It codes for CASSVTSGDNEQFF.